This T cell receptor beta chain was obtained from a study of T cells in Graves' hyperthyroidism and ophthalmopathy. Regarding the study as a whole: Most clonotypes expanded in thyroid above 0.001 were likewise present in blood.

Authors of the study amplified TCR beta CDR3 regions from RNA transcripts. RT-PCR in the first round (using the HTBI primer set) targeted the TCR CDR3. TCRdb processed the multiplex PCR reads anew with MiXCR; each CDR3 protein has one entry. The table records around 350,000 distinct CDR3 sequences, approximately 14% of them present only once. As regards this clonotype: As yet, its antigen is unknown. A read error may produce the germline difference seen at one junction end.

Ophthalmopathy cases met thresholds of Clinical Activity Score at least 3, NOSPECS grade at least 4 and duration under 3 months. The diagnostic basis comprised clinical symptoms, serum thyroxine and TRAb, thyroid ultrasound and orbital computed tomography. Sequencing was carried out using blood. The TCR comes from a woman aged 30 to 39 with Graves' ophthalmopathy.

The CDR3 region has the DNA TGTGCTAGCAGCCCCGGGACTAGCGGGGGGGGGACCCAGTACTTC. The encoded protein is CASSPGTSGGGTQYF. This sequence joins TRBV7-7 and TRBJ2-5; 16 bases align to TRBD2. The CDR3 runs 15 residues. CDR1 is SSHAT, CDR2 FNYEAQ, per germline (reference sequence).